This TCR beta chain was profiled in a study of glioma-infiltrating T cells after dendritic cell vaccination (TCRdb year 2016). A note on the overall study: Of the roughly 15 glioblastoma patients in the cohort, all drawn from Phase I and II dendritic cell vaccination trials, 9 were newly diagnosed and 6 had recurrent disease. Survival after dendritic cell vaccination was correlated with TCR sequencing metrics, such as TIL content and the overlap between tumor and blood repertoires. Patients received autologous tumor lysate-pulsed dendritic cell vaccination between about 2002 and 2012. Patients received three intradermal dendritic cell vaccine injections at biweekly intervals in the arm below the axilla. In glioblastoma patients vaccinated with dendritic cells, deep sequencing of TCR beta CDR3 regions served to measure the amount of tumor-infiltrating lymphocytes and to compare repertoires between tumor and blood. The vaccine was prepared from monocyte-derived dendritic cells that were cultured for seven days with IL-4 and GM-CSF and then pulsed overnight with autologous tumor lysate.

The immunoSEQ assay amplified TCRB CDR3 regions from about 2 micrograms of genomic DNA, or from all available DNA when less than that amount was available. Multiplex PCR used 60 forward primers for TCR V beta segments and 13 reverse primers for J beta segments. Synthetic control templates were spiked into each sample at limiting dilution to estimate reads per starting template. Sequencing produced 87 bp reads on the Illumina HiSeq System. In the original analysis: To remove PCR and sequencing errors, closely related sequences were merged with a nearest neighbor algorithm. TCR overlap was measured as the percentage of unique tumor TCR beta sequences that were also present in the peripheral blood of the same patient. TCRdb limited this immuneACCESS table to in-frame rearrangements with V and J called. A share of clones is missing; checked studies link under half to unresolved V genes, and the rest is unexplained. The DNA was the basis for D and trimming; V, J and clone size are from that table. Recorded for this sample are more than 95,000 clones; nearly 90% of them occurred a single time. The ten most abundant clones make up approximately 3% of the sample.

The paper's findings and limits, for the study overall: The cohort was small and heterogeneous, few patients had complete blood and tumor sets, and even fewer had initial-recurrent tumor pairs. No direct relationship between TCR clonality and survival was found, suggesting that a diverse polyclonal response may matter. The three-group TCR overlap response model was described as speculative and requiring prospective validation. After dendritic cell vaccination, a higher estimated pretreatment TIL content predicted longer time to progression and longer overall survival.

The CDR3 starts with the cysteine, ends with the phenylalanine, and has 15 residues. This entry keeps only the CDR3 DNA: 45 bases, framed from base 1. V and J lose 1 base and 6 bases, and a span of 15 bases separates them. The germline V gene (reference sequence) supplies CDR1 SEHNR and CDR2 FQNEAQ. The label giving this sample's time point can be read as: after dendritic cell vaccination, including at tumor progression/relapse. Patients were selected for having adequate residual fresh-frozen tumor tissue and more than two years of available survival data. Molecular status otherwise varied across the glioblastoma patients, but none of them carried an isocitrate dehydrogenase mutation. PBMC were collected before vaccination, two weeks after the third vaccination, and at tumor progression if tumor progression occurred. The Qiagen DNeasy Blood extraction Kit was used to extract genomic DNA. Notes on this clone: The antigen it binds to is not known. It has no much larger one-base neighbor in the sample; base qualities were not kept.

The source of this sequence is a human donor with glioblastoma. The sequence joins TRBV7-9 to TRBJ1-2; a tentative D call is TRBD1 (6 bases match). The input for sequencing was blood, taken after dendritic cell vaccination. This receptor has the CDR3 CASSLGANRANGYTF. The DNA reads TGTGCCAGCAGCTTAGGGGCGAACAGGGCCAATGGCTACACCTTC.